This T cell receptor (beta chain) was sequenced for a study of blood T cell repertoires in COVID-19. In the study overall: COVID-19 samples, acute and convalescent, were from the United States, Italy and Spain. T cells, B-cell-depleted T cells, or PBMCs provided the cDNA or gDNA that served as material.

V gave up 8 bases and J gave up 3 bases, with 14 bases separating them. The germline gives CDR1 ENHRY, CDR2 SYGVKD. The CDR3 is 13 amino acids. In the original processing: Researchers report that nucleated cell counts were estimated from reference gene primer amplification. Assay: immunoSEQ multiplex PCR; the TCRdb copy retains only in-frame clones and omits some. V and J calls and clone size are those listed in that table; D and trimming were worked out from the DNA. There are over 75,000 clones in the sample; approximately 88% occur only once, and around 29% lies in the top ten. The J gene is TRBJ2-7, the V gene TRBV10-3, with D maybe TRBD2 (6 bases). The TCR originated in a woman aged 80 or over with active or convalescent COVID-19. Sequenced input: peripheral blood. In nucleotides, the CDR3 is TGTGCCATCGGCGTTGCGGGAAGCTACGAGCAGTACTTC. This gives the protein CAIGVAGSYEQYF.